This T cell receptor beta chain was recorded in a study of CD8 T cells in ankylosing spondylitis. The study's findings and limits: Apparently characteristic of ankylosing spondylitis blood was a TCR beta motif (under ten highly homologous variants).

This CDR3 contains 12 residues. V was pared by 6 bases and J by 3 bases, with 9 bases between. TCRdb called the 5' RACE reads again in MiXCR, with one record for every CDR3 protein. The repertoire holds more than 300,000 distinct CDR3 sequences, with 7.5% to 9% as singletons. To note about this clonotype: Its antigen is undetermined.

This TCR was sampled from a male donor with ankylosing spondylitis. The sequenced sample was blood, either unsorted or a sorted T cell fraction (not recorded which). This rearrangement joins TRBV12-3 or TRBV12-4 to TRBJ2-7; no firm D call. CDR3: CASSRVIYEQYF. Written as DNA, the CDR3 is TGTGCCAGCAGCCGAGTTATCTACGAGCAGTACTTC.